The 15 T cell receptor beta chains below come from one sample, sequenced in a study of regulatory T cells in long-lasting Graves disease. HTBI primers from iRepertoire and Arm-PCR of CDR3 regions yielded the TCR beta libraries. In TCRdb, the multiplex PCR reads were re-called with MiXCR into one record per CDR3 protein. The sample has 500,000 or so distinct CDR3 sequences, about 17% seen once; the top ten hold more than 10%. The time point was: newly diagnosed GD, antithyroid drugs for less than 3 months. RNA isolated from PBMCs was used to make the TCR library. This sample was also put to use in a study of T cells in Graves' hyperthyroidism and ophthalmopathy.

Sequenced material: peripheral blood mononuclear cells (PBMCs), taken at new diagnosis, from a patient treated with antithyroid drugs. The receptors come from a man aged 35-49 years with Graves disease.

The CDR3 nucleotides read TGTGCCAGCAGCGGTAAGGGGGGCCAGTACGAGCAGTACTTC. Protein product: CASSGKGGQYEQYF. The J gene is TRBJ2-7, the V gene TRBV9; perhaps D is TRBD1 or TRBD2 (6 bases each). This CDR3 has 14 residues. V lost 3 bases, J lost 4 bases, and 14 bases lay in between. Germline lookup yields CDR1 SGDLS and CDR2 YYNGEE.

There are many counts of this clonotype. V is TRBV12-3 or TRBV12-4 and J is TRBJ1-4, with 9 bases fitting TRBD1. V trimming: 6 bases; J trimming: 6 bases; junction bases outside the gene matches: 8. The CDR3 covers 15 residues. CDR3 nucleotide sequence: TGTGCCAGCAGGAAAAGCCGGGACAGGGATGAAAAACTGTTTTTT. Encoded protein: CASRKSRDRDEKLFF.

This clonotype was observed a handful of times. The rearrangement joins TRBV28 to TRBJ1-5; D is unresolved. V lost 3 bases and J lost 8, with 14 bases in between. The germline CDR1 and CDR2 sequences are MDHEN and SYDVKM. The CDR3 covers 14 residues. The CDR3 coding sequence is TGTGCCAGCAGTTTCTTTGCGTCCGTGGAGCCCCAGCATTTT. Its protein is CASSFFASVEPQHF. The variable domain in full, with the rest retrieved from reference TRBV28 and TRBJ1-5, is DVKVTQSSRYLVKRTGEKVFLECVQDMDHENMFWYRQDPGLGLRLIYFSYDVKMKEKGDIPEGYSVSREKKERFSLILESASTNQTSMYLCASSFFASVEPQHFGDGTRLSIL.

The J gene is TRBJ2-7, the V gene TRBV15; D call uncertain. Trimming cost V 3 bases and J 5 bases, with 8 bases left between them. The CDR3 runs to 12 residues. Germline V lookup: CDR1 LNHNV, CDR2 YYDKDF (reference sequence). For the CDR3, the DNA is TGTGCCACCAGCAGGGAACCGGACGAGCAGTACTTC. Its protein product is CATSREPDEQYF.

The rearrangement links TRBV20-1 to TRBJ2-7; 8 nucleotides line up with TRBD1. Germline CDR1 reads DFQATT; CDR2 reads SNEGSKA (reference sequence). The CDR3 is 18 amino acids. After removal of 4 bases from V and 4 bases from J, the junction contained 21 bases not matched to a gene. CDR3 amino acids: CSATEINFRQGLLYEQYF. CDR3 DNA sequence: TGCAGTGCTACTGAAATAAATTTCCGACAGGGGCTCTTATACGAGCAGTACTTC.

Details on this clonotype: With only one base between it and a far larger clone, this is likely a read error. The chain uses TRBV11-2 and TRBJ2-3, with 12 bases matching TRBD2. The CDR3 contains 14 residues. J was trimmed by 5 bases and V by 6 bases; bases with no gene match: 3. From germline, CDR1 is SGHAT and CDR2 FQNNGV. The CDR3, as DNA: TGTGCCAGCAGAAAGGGACTAGCGGGAGATACGCAGTATTTT. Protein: CASRKGLAGDTQYF. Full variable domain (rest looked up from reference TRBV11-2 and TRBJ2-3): EAGVAQSPRYKIIEKRQSVAFWCNPISGHATLYWYQQILGQGPKLLIQFQNNGVVDDSQLPKDRFSAERLKGVDSTLKIQPAKLEDSAVYLCASRKGLAGDTQYFGPGTRLTVL.

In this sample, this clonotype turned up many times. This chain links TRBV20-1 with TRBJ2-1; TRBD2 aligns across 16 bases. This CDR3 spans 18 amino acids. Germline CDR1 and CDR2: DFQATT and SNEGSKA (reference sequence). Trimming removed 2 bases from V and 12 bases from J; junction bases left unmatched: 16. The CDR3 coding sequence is TGCAGTGCTAGATTAGGGAATCCGGGACTAGCGGGAGGGGGGTGGCAGTTCTTC. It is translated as CSARLGNPGLAGGGWQFF.

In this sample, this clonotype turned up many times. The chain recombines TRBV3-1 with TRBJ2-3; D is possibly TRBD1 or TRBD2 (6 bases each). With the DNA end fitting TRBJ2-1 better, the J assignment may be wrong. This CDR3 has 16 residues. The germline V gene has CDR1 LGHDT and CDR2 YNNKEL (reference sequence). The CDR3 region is CASSLVGGWATNEQFF. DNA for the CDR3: TGTGCCAGCAGCCTCGTGGGGGGCTGGGCTACTAATGAGCAGTTCTTC.

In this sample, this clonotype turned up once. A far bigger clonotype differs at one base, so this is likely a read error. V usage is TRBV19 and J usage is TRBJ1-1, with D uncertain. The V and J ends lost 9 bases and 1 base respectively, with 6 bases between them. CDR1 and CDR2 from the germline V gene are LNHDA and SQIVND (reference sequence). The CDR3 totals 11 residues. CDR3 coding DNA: TGTGCCAGCGCAGGGAACACTGAAGCTTTCTTT. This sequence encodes CASAGNTEAFF.

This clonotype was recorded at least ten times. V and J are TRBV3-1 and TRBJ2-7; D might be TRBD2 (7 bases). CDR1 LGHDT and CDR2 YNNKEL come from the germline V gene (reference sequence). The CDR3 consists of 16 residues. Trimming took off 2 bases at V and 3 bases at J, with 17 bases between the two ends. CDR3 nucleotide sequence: TGTGCCAGCAGCCAACCAAGGGGGACTAACCACTACGAGCAGTACTTC. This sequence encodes CASSQPRGTNHYEQYF.

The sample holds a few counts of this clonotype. As DNA, the CDR3 is TGTGCCAGCAGTTACTCCGGGACTAGCGGGGACAATGAGCAGTTCTTC. It codes for CASSYSGTSGDNEQFF. The rearrangement links TRBV4-2 to TRBJ2-1, with 13 positions matching TRBD2. V lost 6 bases to trimming and J lost 5 bases; unmatched junction nucleotides: 7. The CDR3 runs 16 residues. In germline, CDR1 is LGHNA, CDR2 YNFKEQ.

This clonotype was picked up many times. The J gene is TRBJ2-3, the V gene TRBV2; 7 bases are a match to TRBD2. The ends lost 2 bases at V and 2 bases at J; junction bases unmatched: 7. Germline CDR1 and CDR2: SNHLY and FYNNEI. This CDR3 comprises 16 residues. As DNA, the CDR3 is TGTGCCAGCAGTGAATTCACTAGCGCCTACACAGATACGCAGTATTTT. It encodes CASSEFTSAYTDTQYF.

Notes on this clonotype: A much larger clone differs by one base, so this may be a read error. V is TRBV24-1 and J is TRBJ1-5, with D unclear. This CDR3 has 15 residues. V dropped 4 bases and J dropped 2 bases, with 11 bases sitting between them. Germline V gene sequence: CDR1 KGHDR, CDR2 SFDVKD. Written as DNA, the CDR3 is TGTGCCACCAGTGACCCCCCCGGGGGCAATCAGCCCCAGCATTTT. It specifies CATSDPPGGNQPQHF.

CDR3 bases: TGTGCCACCGCGCGGGATAGCAATCAGCCCCAGCATTTT. It encodes CATARDSNQPQHF. The chain couples TRBV24-1 to TRBJ1-5, with unresolved D. The germline V gene encodes CDR1 KGHDR and CDR2 SFDVKD. The CDR3 spans 13 residues. Between the trimmed V and J ends, which lost 9 bases and 0 bases, there was a span of 8 bases.

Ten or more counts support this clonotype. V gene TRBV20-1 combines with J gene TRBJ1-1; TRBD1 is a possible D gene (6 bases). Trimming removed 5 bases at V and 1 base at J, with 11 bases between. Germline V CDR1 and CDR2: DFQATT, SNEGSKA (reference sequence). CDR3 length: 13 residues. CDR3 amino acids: CSASHRANTEAFF. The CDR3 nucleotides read TGCAGTGCTTCCCACAGGGCGAACACTGAAGCTTTCTTT.